The text below deals with one T cell receptor beta chain. Its antigen is undetermined. The sample comes from a study of T-cell reconstitution after alpha-beta-depleted transplantation in children. The study, taken as a whole, reports: It was newly produced T cells that mostly accounted for T-cell counts and diversity one year after transplant. At around two months after transplant, the alpha-beta T cells were reportedly derived from several hundred expanded clones that came from non-depleted graft cells. In some patients, recipient T cells and intrathymic progenitors surviving conditioning explained high day-60 diversity.

In germline, CDR1 is SNHLY, CDR2 FYNNEI. The CDR3 spans 14 residues. The junction had 8 bases not matched to a gene; V was cut back by 8 bases and J by 4 bases. Library preparation (for TCRbeta) was performed with unique molecular identifiers. TCRdb fed the PCR reads into MiXCR, producing one record per CDR3 protein. The sample includes approximately 1,000,000 distinct CDR3 sequences, around 30% seen only once; the top ten take about 28%. V and J are TRBV2 and TRBJ2-5, with TRBD2 matching 9 bases. This sequence originates from a boy in the first two years of life who had a stem cell transplant for SCID, so the T cells may come from the graft donor. The sequencing used PBMCs, mostly from graft donor cells, collected 360 days after TCRalphabeta/CD19-depleted stem cell transplant. CDR3 sequence (DNA): TGTGCCAGCCTGGGGCTAGCGGGGTTAGAGACCCAGTACTTC. Translation: CASLGLAGLETQYF.